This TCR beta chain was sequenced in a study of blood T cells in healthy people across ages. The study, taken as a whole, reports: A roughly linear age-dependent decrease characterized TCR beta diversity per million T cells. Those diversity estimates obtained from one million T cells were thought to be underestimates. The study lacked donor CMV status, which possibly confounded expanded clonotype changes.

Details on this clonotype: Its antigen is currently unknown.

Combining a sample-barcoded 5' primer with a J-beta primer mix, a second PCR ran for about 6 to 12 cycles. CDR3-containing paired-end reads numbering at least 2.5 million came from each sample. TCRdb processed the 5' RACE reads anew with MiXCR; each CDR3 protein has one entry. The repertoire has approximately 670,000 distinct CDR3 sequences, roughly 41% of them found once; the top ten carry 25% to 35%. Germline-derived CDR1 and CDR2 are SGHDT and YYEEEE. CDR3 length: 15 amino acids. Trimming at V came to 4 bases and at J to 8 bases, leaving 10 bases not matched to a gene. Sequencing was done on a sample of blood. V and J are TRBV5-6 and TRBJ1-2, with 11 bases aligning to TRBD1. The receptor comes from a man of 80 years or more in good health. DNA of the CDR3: TGTGCCAGCAGCAAAGGGACAGGGGGAACGGGAGGCTACACCTTC. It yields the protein CASSKGTGGTGGYTF.